What follows describes a single TCR beta chain. The record originates from a study of blood T cell repertoires in COVID-19. Overall study context: Whether acute or convalescent, the COVID-19 samples came from the United States, Italy and Spain.

The data were produced by immunoSEQ multiplex PCR, yet TCRdb's version contains in-frame clones alone and is incomplete. In the table there are 150,000 to 200,000 clones, 90% of which are singletons. The V gene lost 1 base and the J gene lost 6 bases, with 16 bases spanning the gap. The germline gives CDR1 GTSNPN, CDR2 SVGIG (reference sequence). CDR3 length: 15 residues. The sequencing input was peripheral blood. The V and J genes are TRBV30 and TRBJ1-5, with D possibly TRBD1 on 6 matching bases. The TCR originated in a man aged 60 to 69 with active or convalescent COVID-19. For the CDR3, the DNA is TGTGCCTGGAGTGCTTTTATGGGGGCTGGTCAGCCCCAGCATTTT. It codes for CAWSAFMGAGQPQHF.